This TCR beta chain was profiled in a study of T cell changes during pregnancy in multiple sclerosis. The repertoire was sequenced with immunoSEQ multiplex PCR; TCRdb's copy has only in-frame clones and lacks some. The sample contains about 56,000 clones, approximately 90% of which appear only once. CDR1 and CDR2 from the germline V gene are MDHEN and SYDVKM. The CDR3 sequence is 14 residues long. V lost 3 bases to trimming and J lost 4 bases; unmatched junction nucleotides: 5. The receptor comes from a female donor with multiple sclerosis, enrolled in a pregnancy study. This rearrangement joins TRBV28 to TRBJ1-2, with 7 bases matching TRBD1. This sample comprised CD4+ T cells from peripheral blood mononuclear cells, obtained in the third trimester of pregnancy. CDR3 amino acids: CASSFSGTAYGYTF. The CDR3 DNA reads TGTGCCAGCAGTTTTAGTGGGACAGCCTATGGCTACACCTTC.